This T cell receptor beta chain was found in a study of tumor and adjacent non-tumor tissue in lung cancer. Concerning this clonotype itself: A much larger clone is a single base away; this may be a read error.

The CDR3 spans 12 residues. V shed 6 bases and J shed 5 bases, with 8 bases lying between them. This sample's RNA came from whole unsorted tissue. A modified ARM-PCR protocol with three rounds of nested PCR amplified TCRbeta. A single record per CDR3 protein comes from TCRdb applying MiXCR to the multiplex PCR reads. The repertoire holds about 120,000 distinct CDR3 sequences, roughly 64% seen once, with 9.5% to 15% in the top ten. J is TRBJ2-1 and V is TRBV12-3 or TRBV12-4; D is unresolved. The receptor's source is a man aged 25 to 40 with non-small cell lung cancer. The sequencing input was lung tumor tissue. The CDR3 loop is CASSNPDNEQFF. DNA of the CDR3: TGTGCCAGCAGCAACCCTGACAATGAGCAGTTCTTC.